The next 11 T cell receptor beta chains were all read from a single sample in a study of breast tumors, draining lymph nodes, adjacent tissues. Breast cancer patients provided tissue from their axillary draining lymph nodes. MiXCR was run by TCRdb on the multiplex PCR reads, yielding one entry per CDR3 protein. The profile covers approximately 200,000 distinct CDR3 sequences, with around 29% appearing a single time and around 4.4% taken by the ten largest. Sequences were obtained from axillary lymph node tissue. All receptors derive from a female donor with breast cancer. Some clones in this sample may be carry-over from other donors' samples.

The chain carries TRBV5-5 and TRBJ1-1, with D unclear. Trimming took 2 bases from V and 2 from J, leaving 7 bases between them. Germline V gene lookup returns CDR1 SGHKS and CDR2 YYEKEE (reference sequence). The CDR3 totals 13 residues. CDR3 loop: CASSFTDNTEAFF. In DNA, the CDR3 is TGTGCCAGCAGCTTCACCGACAACACTGAAGCTTTCTTT.

This clonotype was observed a few times. The missing conserved phenylalanine or tryptophan at the end of this CDR3 makes a read error likely. V gene TRBV6-6 combines with J gene TRBJ1-6; no clear D. The V gene's germline CDR1 is MNHNY and CDR2 SVGAGI (reference sequence). The CDR3 is made up of 16 amino acids. This CDR3 is CASSHSQELYNSPLHS. CDR3 in DNA: TGTGCCAGCAGTCACTCGCAGGAATTGTATAATTCACCCCTCCACTCT.

At least ten counts were recorded for this clonotype. V gene TRBV12-3 or TRBV12-4 combines with J gene TRBJ2-7, with 12 nucleotides matching TRBD2. The J segment lost 6 bases and the V segment lost 6 bases, leaving 6 bases of the junction unmatched. The CDR3 runs to 14 residues. This chain's CDR3 is CASRSSGGGFEQYF. The CDR3 DNA follows: TGTGCCAGCAGGTCTAGCGGGGGGGGGTTCGAGCAGTACTTC.

The chain joins TRBV20-1 to TRBJ2-3; 10 bases map to TRBD2. The CDR3 sequence is 15 residues long. With V trimmed by 2 bases and J by 5 bases, 7 bases remained unmatched. Germline values: CDR1 DFQATT, CDR2 SNEGSKA (reference sequence). The CDR3 is CSARKAGGPGDTQYF. The CDR3 DNA is TGCAGTGCTAGAAAAGCGGGAGGGCCGGGAGATACGCAGTATTTT.

V and J are TRBV7-9 and TRBJ2-5; TRBD2 aligns across 9 bases. The V gene end was trimmed by 2 bases and the J gene end by 4 bases; junction bases not matched to a gene: 8. The CDR3 covers 16 residues. Per the germline V gene, CDR1 is SEHNR and CDR2 is FQNEAQ (reference sequence). The CDR3: CASSLKGGGRGETQYF. The CDR3 nucleotides are TGTGCCAGCAGCTTAAAAGGGGGCGGGAGGGGAGAGACCCAGTACTTC.

Many counts were recorded for this clonotype. The rearrangement uses TRBV9 and TRBJ1-5, with a possible D match to TRBD1 (5 bases). The V end was cut by 4 bases, the J end by 5 bases, with 10 bases between. CDR1 and CDR2 (germline): SGDLS, YYNGEE. There are 13 residues in the CDR3. DNA for the CDR3: TGTGCCAGCAGCATCGCGGGGGATCAGCCCCAGCATTTT. This gives the protein CASSIAGDQPQHF.

This clonotype showed up many times. CDR3 DNA sequence: TGTGCCAGTAGTCCCCGGGGGACAGCCACCTACGAGCAGTACTTC. Its translation: CASSPRGTATYEQYF. V is TRBV19 and J is TRBJ2-7, with a weak D call TRBD1 (7 bases). CDR1 and CDR2 (germline): LNHDA, SQIVND (reference sequence). The CDR3 has 15 amino acids. The V and J ends lost 5 bases and 2 bases respectively, with 16 bases between them.

This clonotype was observed many times. The chain employs TRBV10-2 and TRBJ1-2, with TRBD1 as a possible D gene (5 bases). CDR3 length equals 15 residues. V was clipped by 3 bases and J by 2 bases, with 13 bases between them. Germline V gene lookup returns CDR1 WSHSY and CDR2 SAAADI. The CDR3 is CASSDLTVQNYGYTF. DNA for the CDR3: TGCGCCAGCAGTGACCTGACAGTCCAGAACTATGGCTACACCTTC.

This clonotype has more than one count but fewer than ten. J is TRBJ1-5 and V is TRBV18, with 7 bases identical to TRBD1. CDR3 length: 15 amino acids. Trimming took 5 bases from V and 5 from J; bases not matched to a gene: 9. CDR1 KGHSH and CDR2 LQKENI come from the germline V gene. DNA of the CDR3: TGTGCCAGCTCAGCAAGCCGGGACAGCTATCAGCCCCAGCATTTT. Its translation is CASSASRDSYQPQHF.

The gene calls are TRBV24-1 and TRBJ2-1; 7 nucleotides align to TRBD1. The germline CDR1 and CDR2 sequences are KGHDR and SFDVKD. Unmatched junction bases numbered 6, after V lost 4 bases and J lost 4 bases. The CDR3 has 15 residues. For the CDR3, the DNA is TGTGCCACCAGTGACATAGGGGGCGCATACAATGAGCAGTTCTTC. This gives the protein CATSDIGGAYNEQFF.

V and J are TRBV6-1 and TRBJ1-2, with a possible D match to TRBD1 (6 bases). The CDR3 has 18 amino acids. Trimming took off 0 bases at V and 0 bases at J, with 17 bases between the two ends. CDR1 MNHNS and CDR2 SASEGT come from the germline V gene. CDR3 residues: CASSEALGTSSPNYGYTF. The CDR3 DNA reads as TGTGCCAGCAGTGAAGCGTTAGGGACAAGCTCCCCTAACTATGGCTACACCTTC.